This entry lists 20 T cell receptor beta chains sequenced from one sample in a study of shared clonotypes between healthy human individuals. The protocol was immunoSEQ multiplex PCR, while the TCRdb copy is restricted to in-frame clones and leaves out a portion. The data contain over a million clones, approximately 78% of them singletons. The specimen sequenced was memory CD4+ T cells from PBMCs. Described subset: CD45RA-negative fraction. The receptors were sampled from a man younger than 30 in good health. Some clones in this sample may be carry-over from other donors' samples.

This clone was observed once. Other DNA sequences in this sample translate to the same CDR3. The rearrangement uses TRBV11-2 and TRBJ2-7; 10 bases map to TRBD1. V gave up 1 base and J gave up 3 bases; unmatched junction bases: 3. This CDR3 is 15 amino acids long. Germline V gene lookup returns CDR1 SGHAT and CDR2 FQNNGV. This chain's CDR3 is CASSLAGTGDYEQYF. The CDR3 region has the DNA TGTGCCAGCAGCTTAGCCGGGACAGGGGACTACGAGCAGTACTTC. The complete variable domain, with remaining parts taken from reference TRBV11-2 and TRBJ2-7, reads EAGVAQSPRYKIIEKRQSVAFWCNPISGHATLYWYQQILGQGPKLLIQFQNNGVVDDSQLPKDRFSAERLKGVDSTLKIQPAKLEDSAVYLCASSLAGTGDYEQYFGPGTRLTVT.

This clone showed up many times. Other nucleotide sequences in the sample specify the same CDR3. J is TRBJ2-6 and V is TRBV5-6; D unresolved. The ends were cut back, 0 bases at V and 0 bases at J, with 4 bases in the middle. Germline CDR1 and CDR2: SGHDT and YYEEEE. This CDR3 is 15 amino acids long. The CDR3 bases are TGTGCCAGCAGCTTGGGGGCCTCTGGGGCCAACGTCCTGACTTTC. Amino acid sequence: CASSLGASGANVLTF.

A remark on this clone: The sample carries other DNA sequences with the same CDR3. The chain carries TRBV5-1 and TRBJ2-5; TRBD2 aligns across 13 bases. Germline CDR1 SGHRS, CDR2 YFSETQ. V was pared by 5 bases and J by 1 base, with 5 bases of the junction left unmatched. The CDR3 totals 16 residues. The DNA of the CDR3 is TGCGCCAGCAGTCTAGGACTAGCGGGGGTCCAAGAGACCCAGTACTTC. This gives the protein CASSLGLAGVQETQYF. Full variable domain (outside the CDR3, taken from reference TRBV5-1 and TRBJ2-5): KAGVTQTPRYLIKTRGQQVTLSCSPISGHRSVSWYQQTPGQGLQFLFEYFSETQRNKGNFPGRFSGRQFSNSRSEMNVSTLELGDSALYLCASSLGLAGVQETQYFGPGTRLLVL.

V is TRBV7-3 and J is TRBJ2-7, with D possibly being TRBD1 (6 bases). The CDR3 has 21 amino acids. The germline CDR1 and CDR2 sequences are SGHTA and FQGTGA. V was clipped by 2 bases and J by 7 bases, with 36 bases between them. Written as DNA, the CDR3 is TGTGCCAGCAGCTTATACTCTACACCCCTTGGACAGAAGGGGCGAGTTTGGGAGCAGTACTTC. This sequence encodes CASSLYSTPLGQKGRVWEQYF.

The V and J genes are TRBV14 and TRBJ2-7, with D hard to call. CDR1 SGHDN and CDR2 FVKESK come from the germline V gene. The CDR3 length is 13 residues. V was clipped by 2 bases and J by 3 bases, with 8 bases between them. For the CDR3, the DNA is TGTGCCAGCAGCCAACTCTCGGGCTACGAGCAGTACTTC. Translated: CASSQLSGYEQYF. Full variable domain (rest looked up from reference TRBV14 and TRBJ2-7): EAGVTQFPSHSVIEKGQTVTLRCDPISGHDNLYWYRRVMGKEIKFLLHFVKESKQDESGMPNNRFLAERTGGTYSTLKVQPAELEDSGVYFCASSQLSGYEQYFGPGTRLTVT.

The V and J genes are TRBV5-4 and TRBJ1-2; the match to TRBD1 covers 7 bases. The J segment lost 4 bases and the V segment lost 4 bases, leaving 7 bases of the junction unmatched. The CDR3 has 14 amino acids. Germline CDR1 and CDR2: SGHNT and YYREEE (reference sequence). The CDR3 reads CASSARDRLYGYTF. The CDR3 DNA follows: TGTGCCAGCAGCGCCCGGGACAGACTCTATGGCTACACCTTC.

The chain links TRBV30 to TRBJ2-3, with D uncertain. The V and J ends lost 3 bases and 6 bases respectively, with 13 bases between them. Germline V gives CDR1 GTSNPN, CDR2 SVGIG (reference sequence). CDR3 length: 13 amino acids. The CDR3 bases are TGTGCCTGGAGCATACGACCGGGTGATACGCAGTATTTT. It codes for CAWSIRPGDTQYF.

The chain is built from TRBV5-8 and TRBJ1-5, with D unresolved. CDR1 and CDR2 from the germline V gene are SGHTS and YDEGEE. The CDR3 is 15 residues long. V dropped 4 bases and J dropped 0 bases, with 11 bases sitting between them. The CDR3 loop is CASSRTGNSNQPQHF. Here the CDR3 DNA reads TGTGCCAGCAGCCGGACGGGAAATAGCAATCAGCCCCAGCATTTT.

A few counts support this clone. CDR3 coding DNA: TGTGCCAGTGGCGTTTCCTACAAGAGAACCCAGTACTTC. Translation gives CASGVSYKRTQYF. This chain links TRBV19 with TRBJ2-5; D uncertain. This CDR3 contains 13 residues. Deletions cut 8 bases from V and 8 bases from J, with 18 bases between. CDR1 and CDR2 from the germline V gene are LNHDA and SQIVND (reference sequence).

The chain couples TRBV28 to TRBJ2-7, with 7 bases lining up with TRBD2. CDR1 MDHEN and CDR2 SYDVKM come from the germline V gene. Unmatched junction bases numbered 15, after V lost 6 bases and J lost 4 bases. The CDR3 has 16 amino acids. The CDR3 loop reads CASSHNSAGTLYEQYF. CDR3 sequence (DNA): TGTGCCAGCAGCCATAACTCAGCGGGAACTCTGTACGAGCAGTACTTC.

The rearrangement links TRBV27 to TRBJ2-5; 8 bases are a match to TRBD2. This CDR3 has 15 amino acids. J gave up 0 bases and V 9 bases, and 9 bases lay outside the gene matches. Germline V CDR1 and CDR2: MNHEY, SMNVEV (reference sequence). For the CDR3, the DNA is TGTGCCAGGACGAACTTAGCGGGACACCAAGAGACCCAGTACTTC. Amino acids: CARTNLAGHQETQYF.

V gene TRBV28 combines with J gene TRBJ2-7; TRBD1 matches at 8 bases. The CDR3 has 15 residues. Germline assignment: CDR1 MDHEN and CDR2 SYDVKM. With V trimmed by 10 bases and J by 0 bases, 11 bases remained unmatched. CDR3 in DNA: TGTGCCACCACCCCCAGACAGGGGTACTCCTACGAGCAGTACTTC. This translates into CATTPRQGYSYEQYF.

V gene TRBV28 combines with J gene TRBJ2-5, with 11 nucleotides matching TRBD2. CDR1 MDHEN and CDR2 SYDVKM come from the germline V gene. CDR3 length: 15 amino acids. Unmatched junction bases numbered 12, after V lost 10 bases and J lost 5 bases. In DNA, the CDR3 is TGTGCCACACTACTAGCGGGGGTGGGTTGGGAGACCCAGTACTTC. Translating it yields CATLLAGVGWETQYF.

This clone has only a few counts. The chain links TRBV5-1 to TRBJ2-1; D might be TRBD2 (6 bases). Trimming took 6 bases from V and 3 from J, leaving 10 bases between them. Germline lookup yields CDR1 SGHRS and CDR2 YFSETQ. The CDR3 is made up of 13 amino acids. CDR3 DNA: TGCGCCAGCACCGACGGGAGCTACAATGAGCAGTTCTTC. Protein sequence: CASTDGSYNEQFF.

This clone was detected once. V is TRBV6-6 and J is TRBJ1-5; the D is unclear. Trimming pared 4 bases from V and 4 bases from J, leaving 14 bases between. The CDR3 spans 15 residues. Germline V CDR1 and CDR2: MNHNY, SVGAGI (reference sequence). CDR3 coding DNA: TGTGCCAGCAGTTTAGTATTGCCGGGGAATCAGCCCCAGCATTTT. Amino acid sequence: CASSLVLPGNQPQHF.

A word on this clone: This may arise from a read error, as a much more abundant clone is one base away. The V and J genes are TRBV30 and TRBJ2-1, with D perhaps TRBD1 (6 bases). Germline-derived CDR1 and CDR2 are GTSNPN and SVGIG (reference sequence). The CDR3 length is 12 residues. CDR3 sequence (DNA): TGTGCCTGGAGTCAGGGGCCCAATGGGCAGTTCTTC. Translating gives CAWSQGPNGQFF.

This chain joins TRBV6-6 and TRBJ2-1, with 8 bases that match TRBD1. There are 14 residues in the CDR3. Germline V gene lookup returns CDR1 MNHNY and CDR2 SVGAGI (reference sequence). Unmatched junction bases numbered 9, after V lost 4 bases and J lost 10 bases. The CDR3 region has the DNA TGTGCCAGCAGTTCCCGGACAGGGATTGGGGAGCAGTTCTTC. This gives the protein CASSSRTGIGEQFF.

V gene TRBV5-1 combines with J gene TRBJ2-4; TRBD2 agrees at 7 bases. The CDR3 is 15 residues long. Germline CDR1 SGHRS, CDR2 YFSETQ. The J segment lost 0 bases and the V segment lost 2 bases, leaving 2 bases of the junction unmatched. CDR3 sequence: CASSFVAGAKNIQYF. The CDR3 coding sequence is TGCGCCAGCAGCTTTGTAGCGGGAGCCAAAAACATTCAGTACTTC.

The CDR3, as DNA: TGTGCCAGCAGCGTAGCTCCCAACAGGGACGACTATGGCTACACCTTC. This encodes CASSVAPNRDDYGYTF. The V and J genes are TRBV9 and TRBJ1-2, with D possibly being TRBD1 (6 bases). Germline V gives CDR1 SGDLS, CDR2 YYNGEE. The CDR3 length is 16 residues. Trimming removed 0 bases from V and 3 bases from J, with 15 bases in between.

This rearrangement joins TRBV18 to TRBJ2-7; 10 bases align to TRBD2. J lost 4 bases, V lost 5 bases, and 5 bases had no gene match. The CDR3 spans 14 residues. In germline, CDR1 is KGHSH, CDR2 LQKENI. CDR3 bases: TGTGCCAGCTCAGACGGACTAGCGGATTACGAGCAGTACTTC. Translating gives CASSDGLADYEQYF.